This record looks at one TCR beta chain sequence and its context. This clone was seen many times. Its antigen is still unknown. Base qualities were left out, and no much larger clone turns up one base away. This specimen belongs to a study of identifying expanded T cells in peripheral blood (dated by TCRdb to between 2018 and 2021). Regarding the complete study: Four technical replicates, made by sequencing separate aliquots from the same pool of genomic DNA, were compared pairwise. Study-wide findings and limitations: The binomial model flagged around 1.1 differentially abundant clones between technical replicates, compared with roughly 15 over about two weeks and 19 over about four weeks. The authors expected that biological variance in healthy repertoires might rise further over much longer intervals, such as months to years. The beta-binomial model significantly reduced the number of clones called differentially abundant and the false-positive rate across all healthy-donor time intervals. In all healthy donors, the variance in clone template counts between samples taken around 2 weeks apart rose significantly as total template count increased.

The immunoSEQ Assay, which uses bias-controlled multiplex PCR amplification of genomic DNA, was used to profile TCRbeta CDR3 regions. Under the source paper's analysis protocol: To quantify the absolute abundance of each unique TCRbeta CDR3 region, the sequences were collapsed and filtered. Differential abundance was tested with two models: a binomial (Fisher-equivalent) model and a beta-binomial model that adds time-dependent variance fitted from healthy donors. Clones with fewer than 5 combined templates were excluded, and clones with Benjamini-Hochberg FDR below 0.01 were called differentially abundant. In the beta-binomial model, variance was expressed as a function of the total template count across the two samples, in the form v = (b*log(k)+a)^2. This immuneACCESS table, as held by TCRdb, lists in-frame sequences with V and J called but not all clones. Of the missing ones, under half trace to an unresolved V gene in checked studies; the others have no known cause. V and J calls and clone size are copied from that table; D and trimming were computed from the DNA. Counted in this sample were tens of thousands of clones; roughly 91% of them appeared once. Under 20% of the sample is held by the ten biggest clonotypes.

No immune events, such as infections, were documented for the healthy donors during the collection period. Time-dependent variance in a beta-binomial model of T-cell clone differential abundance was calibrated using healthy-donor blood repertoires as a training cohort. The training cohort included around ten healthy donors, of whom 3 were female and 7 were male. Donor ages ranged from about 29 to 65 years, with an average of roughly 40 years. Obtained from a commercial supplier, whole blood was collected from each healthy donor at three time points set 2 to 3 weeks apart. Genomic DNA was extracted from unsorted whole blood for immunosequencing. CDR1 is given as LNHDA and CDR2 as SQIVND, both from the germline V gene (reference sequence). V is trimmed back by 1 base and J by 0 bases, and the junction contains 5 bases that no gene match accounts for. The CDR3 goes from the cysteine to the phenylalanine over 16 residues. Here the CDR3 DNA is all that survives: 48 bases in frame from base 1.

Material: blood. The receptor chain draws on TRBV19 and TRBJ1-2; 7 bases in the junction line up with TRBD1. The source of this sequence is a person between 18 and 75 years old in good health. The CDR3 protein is CASSIVLGQANYGYTF. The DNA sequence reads TGTGCCAGTAGTATAGTTCTCGGACAGGCTAACTATGGCTACACCTTC.